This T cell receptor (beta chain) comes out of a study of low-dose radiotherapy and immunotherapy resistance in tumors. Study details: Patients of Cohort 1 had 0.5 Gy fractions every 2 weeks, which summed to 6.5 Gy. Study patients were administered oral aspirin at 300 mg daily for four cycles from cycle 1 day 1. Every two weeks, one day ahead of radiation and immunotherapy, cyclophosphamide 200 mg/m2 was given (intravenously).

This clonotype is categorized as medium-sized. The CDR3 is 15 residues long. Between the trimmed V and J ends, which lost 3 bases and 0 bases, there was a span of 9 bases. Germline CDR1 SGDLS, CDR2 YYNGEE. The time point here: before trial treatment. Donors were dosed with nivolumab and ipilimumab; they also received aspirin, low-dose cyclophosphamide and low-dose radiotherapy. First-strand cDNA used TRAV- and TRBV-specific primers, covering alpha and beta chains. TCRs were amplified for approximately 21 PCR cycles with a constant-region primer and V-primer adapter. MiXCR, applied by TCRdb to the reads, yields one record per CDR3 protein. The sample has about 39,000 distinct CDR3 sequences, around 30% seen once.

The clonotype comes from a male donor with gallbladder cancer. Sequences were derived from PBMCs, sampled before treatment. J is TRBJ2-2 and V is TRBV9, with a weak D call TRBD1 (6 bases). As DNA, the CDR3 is TGTGCCAGCAGCGCCGGACAGACGAACACCGGGGAGCTGTTTTTT. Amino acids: CASSAGQTNTGELFF.